The sequence of this T cell receptor beta chain was determined in a study of shared clonotypes between healthy human individuals. The study, taken as a whole, reports: Generally, naive subsets came out with larger estimated richness than memory subsets.

The protocol was immunoSEQ multiplex PCR, while the TCRdb copy is restricted to in-frame clones and leaves out a portion. This table has around 1.5 million clones, approximately 98% appearing once. For this clone: The antigen is not known.

The CD4+ fraction was divided into a CD45RA+ naive subset and a CD45RA-negative memory subset. Germline V CDR1 and CDR2: SGHRS, YFSETQ. The CDR3 runs to 15 residues. V lost 6 bases to trimming and J lost 4 bases; unmatched junction nucleotides: 9. Sequenced sample: naive CD4+ T cells sorted from blood. Subset reported: CD45RA+ positively selected. The TCR originated in a young man in good health. The chain recombines TRBV5-1 with TRBJ2-1; TRBD1 agrees at 8 bases. The CDR3 nucleotides read TGCGCCAGCACCCAGGGGGCGAGCCAATACAATGAGCAGTTCTTC. It is translated as CASTQGASQYNEQFF. Full variable domain (missing parts from reference TRBV5-1 and TRBJ2-1): KAGVTQTPRYLIKTRGQQVTLSCSPISGHRSVSWYQQTPGQGLQFLFEYFSETQRNKGNFPGRFSGRQFSNSRSEMNVSTLELGDSALYLCASTQGASQYNEQFFGPGTRLTVL.